Described below is a single TCR beta chain sequence and its context. This clone was picked up one time. This receptor's antigen is unknown. Base qualities are not recorded, but no much larger clone differs from it by a single base. The sample originates from a study of T cell changes during pregnancy in multiple sclerosis (dated by TCRdb to about 2019). Concerning the study at large: Changes in the T cell repertoire over the course of pregnancy were examined in this study in women with multiple sclerosis.

The CDR3 runs 15 amino acids, cysteine and phenylalanine included. Of the read, only the CDR3 DNA is kept; its 45 bases are in frame from base 1. The germline V gene encodes CDR1 SGDLS and CDR2 YYNGEE. The V end gives up 2 bases and the J end 0 bases, leaving 1 base in the junction not matched to a gene. The method behind the library was the immunoSEQ multiplex PCR assay. Here the immuneACCESS table is served through TCRdb, limited to in-frame sequences with V and J called. Missing clones are a known gap in these copies; in checked studies unresolved V genes cover under half, and the rest lacks a known reason. The sample has tens of thousands of clones on record, approximately 90% of them singletons. 0.56% of the sample goes to the ten largest clones.

The rearrangement combines TRBV9 with TRBJ2-2, and TRBD1 matches 7 of the central bases. The specimen was CD4+ T cells from peripheral blood mononuclear cells, collected before pregnancy. The origin of this receptor is a female donor with multiple sclerosis, enrolled in a pregnancy study. The DNA sequence is given as TGTGCCAGCAGCGTCAGGGGGTCGAACACCGGGGAGCTGTTTTTT. This codes for CASSVRGSNTGELFF.